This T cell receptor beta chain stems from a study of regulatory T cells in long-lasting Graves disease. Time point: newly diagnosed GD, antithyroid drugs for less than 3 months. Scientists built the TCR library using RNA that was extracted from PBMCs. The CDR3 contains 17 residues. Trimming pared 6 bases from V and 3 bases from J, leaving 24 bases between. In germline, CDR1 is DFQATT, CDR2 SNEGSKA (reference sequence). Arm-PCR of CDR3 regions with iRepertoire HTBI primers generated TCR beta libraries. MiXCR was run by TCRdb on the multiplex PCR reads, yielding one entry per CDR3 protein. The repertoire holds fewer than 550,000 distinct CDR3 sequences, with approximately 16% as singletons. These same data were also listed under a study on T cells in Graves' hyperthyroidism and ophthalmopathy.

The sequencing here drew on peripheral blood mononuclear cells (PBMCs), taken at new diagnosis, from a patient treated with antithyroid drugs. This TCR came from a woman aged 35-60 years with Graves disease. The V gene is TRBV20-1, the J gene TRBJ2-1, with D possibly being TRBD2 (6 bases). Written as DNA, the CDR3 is TGCAGTGCAACGGGACTCGTAGCGGAAAGCTTCTACAATGAGCAGTTCTTC. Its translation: CSATGLVAESFYNEQFF.